The entry below describes one TCR beta chain. Its antigen is unknown. This record belongs to a study of cytomegalovirus exposure and HLA in healthy donors. Whole-study findings and limits: TCR beta V- and J-gene trimming, according to a later analysis, was linked to a missense DCLRE1C variant. The availability of immune exposure information extended only to CMV serostatus.

The PCR ran on 60 Vbeta and 13 Jbeta primers. Generated by immunoSEQ multiplex PCR, the TCRdb table keeps only in-frame clones and is missing some. The repertoire consists of about 85,000 clones, with approximately 80% occurring once and the leading ten covering roughly 25%. Germline V gives CDR1 SGHRS, CDR2 YFSETQ. CDR3 length: 15 amino acids. The germline V and J ends were trimmed by 0 bases and 1 base, with 10 bases remaining between them. The chain carries TRBV5-1 and TRBJ1-1, with D maybe TRBD1 (6 bases). This receptor was obtained from a woman aged 45 to 65 in good health and CMV-seropositive. The sequencing input was PBMCs. As DNA, the CDR3 is TGCGCCAGCAGCTTGGCAGGGGTTGGGAACACTGAAGCTTTCTTT. This sequence encodes CASSLAGVGNTEAFF.